The source of this T cell receptor beta chain is a study of immune evolution from preneoplasia to lung adenocarcinoma. V shed 7 bases and J shed 8 bases, with 21 bases lying between them. CDR1 is SQVTM, CDR2 ANQGSEA, per germline. The CDR3 extends over 14 amino acids. Assay used: immunoSEQ multiplex PCR; TCRdb lists only in-frame clones, some missing. The data show around 4,100 clones, around 84% seen once. The TCR originated in a person aged 65-85 years with lung adenocarcinoma. The source material was FFPE minimally invasive lung adenocarcinoma tissue. The chain carries TRBV29-1 and TRBJ2-4, with a possible D match to TRBD2 (6 bases). The CDR3 sequence: CSALGQPGEDIQYF. DNA for the CDR3: TGCAGCGCCCTGGGGCAACCGGGGGAGGACATTCAGTACTTC.